The clone carrying this T cell receptor (beta chain) was seen a few times. The V gene's germline CDR1 is SGHRS and CDR2 YFSETQ. This CDR3 has 16 residues. Between the trimmed V and J ends, which lost 0 bases and 0 bases, there was a span of 12 bases. The data stem from a study of blood T cells in healthy people across ages. Primed by a sample-barcoded 5' primer and a J-beta primer mix, a second PCR proceeded for 7 to 11 cycles. TCRdb independently ran MiXCR on the 5' RACE reads; one entry per CDR3 protein. This sample has hundreds of thousands of distinct CDR3 sequences, with roughly 21% found just once.

The TCR comes from an older man in good health. The specimen sequenced was blood. This chain links TRBV5-1 with TRBJ1-1; D uncertain. The CDR3 protein is CASSLDPGTVNTEAFF. The CDR3 bases are TGCGCCAGCAGCTTGGACCCAGGCACTGTGAACACTGAAGCTTTCTTT.